This T cell receptor (beta chain) stems from a study of cytomegalovirus exposure and HLA in healthy donors. Findings of the study overall: No immune exposure information besides CMV serostatus was available. The study listed approximately 160 cytomegalovirus-associated TCR beta chains. As a later analysis revealed, the rate of TCR association differed by HLA locus, with DRB1 most and HLA-C fewest.

With respect to this clone: Its matching antigen is unknown.

The PCR made use of 60 Vbeta and 13 Jbeta primers. Some clones are missing from TCRdb's copy, which holds only in-frame ones; the method was immunoSEQ multiplex PCR. The sample lists some 100,000 clones, 60% to 80% occurring once. CDR3 length: 19 amino acids. The V and J ends lost 3 bases and 7 bases respectively, with 28 bases between them. The TCR was taken from a woman aged 50 to 65 in good health and CMV-seropositive. The V call is TRBV23-1, the J call TRBJ1-5; a possible D gene is TRBD1 (5 bases). TRBV23-1 is filed as an ORF, its function uncertain. Sequencing used PBMCs. The CDR3 is CASSHALSGQGRLRQPQHF. The DNA of the CDR3 is TGCGCCAGCAGTCATGCCCTGAGTGGGCAGGGAAGGCTTAGGCAGCCCCAGCATTTT.